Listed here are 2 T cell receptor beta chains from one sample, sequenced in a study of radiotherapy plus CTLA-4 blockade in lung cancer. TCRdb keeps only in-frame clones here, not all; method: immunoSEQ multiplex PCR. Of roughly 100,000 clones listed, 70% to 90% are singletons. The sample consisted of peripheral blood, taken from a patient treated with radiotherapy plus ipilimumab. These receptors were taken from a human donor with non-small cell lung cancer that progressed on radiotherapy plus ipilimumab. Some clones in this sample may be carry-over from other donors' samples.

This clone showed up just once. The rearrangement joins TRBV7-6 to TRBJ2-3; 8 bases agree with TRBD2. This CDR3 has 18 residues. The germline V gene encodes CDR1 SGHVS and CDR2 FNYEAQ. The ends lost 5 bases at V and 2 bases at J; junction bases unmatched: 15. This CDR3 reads CASSASVGAGEITDTQYF. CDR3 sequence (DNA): TGTGCCAGCAGCGCATCCGTGGGAGCGGGGGAAATCACAGATACGCAGTATTTT. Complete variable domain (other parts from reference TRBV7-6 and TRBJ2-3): GAGVSQSPRYKVTKRGQDVALRCDPISGHVSLYWYRQALGQGPEFLTYFNYEAQQDKSGLPNDRFSAERPEGSISTLTIQRTEQRDSAMYRCASSASVGAGEITDTQYFGPGTRLTVL.

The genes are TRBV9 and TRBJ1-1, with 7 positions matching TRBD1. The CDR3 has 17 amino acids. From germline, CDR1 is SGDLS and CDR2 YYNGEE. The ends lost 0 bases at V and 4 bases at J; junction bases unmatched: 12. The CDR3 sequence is CASSVGAGGSGGTEAFF. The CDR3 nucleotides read TGTGCCAGCAGCGTAGGAGCAGGCGGGTCAGGGGGCACTGAAGCTTTCTTT.